A selection of T cell receptor beta chains follows, all from one sample in a study of human T cells and chemical hapten exposure. MiXCR was run by TCRdb on the RACE reads, yielding one entry per CDR3 protein. The data show about 64,000 distinct CDR3 sequences, with 11% seen just once and 2% to 3% held by the top ten. Source: whole blood, taken in connection with sensitization to the hapten diphenylcyclopropenone (DPC). The receptors were gathered from a young woman with alopecia areata. Some clones in this sample may be carry-over from other donors' samples. Each CDR3 is given with its conserved first and last residue. The D gene is left open where the match is weak. Clone size appears in some rows only: once, few, many, or a class for an expanded clone.

clone_size: many; d_call: .; j_call: TRBJ1-1; v_call: TRBV18; cdr3_nt: TGTGCCAGCTCACCCGGACAGCAGAACACTGAAGCTTTCTTT; cdr3_aa: CASSPGQQNTEAFF
clone_size: few; d_call: .; j_call: TRBJ1-4; v_call: TRBV7-9; cdr3_nt: TGTGCCAGCAGCTTAGGTGGGGCGCGAGGTAATGAAAAACTGTTTTTT; cdr3_aa: CASSLGGARGNEKLFF
clone_size: few; d_call: .; j_call: TRBJ2-5; v_call: TRBV3-1; cdr3_nt: TGTGCCAGCAGCCAAGTCGTGGAGACCCAGTACTTC; cdr3_aa: CASSQVVETQYF
clone_size: many; d_call: .; j_call: TRBJ2-7; v_call: TRBV10-3; cdr3_nt: TGTGCCATCACCATTGGCTACGAGCAGTACTTC; cdr3_aa: CAITIGYEQYF
clone_size: many; d_call: TRBD1; j_call: TRBJ1-1; v_call: TRBV29-1; cdr3_nt: TGCAGCGTTGAGGGACAGGGGAACACTGAAGCTTTCTTT; cdr3_aa: CSVEGQGNTEAFF
clone_size: .; d_call: .; j_call: TRBJ2-6; v_call: TRBV11-2; cdr3_nt: TGTGCCAGCAGCTTAGGTGGCGACGTCCTGACTTTC; cdr3_aa: CASSLGGDVLTF
clone_size: few; d_call: .; j_call: TRBJ1-6; v_call: TRBV12-5; cdr3_nt: TGTGCTAGTGGTTTGGTAAGGGAGCAGGGAAATAATTCACCCCTCCACTTT; cdr3_aa: CASGLVREQGNNSPLHF
clone_size: many; d_call: .; j_call: TRBJ2-7; v_call: TRBV29-1; cdr3_nt: TGCAGCGTTCGGACTCGAGAGTCCTACGAGCAGTACTTC; cdr3_aa: CSVRTRESYEQYF
clone_size: .; d_call: TRBD1; j_call: TRBJ1-1; v_call: TRBV6-5; cdr3_nt: TGTGCCAGCAGGCGGACAGGGGAATTAGCTTTCTTT; cdr3_aa: CASRRTGELAFF
clone_size: many; d_call: TRBD1; j_call: TRBJ1-1; v_call: TRBV19; cdr3_nt: TGTGCCAGCGCCCGACAGGGAAGGAACACTGAAGCTTTCTTT; cdr3_aa: CASARQGRNTEAFF
clone_size: .; d_call: .; j_call: TRBJ1-5; v_call: TRBV12-3/TRBV12-4; cdr3_nt: TGTGCCAGCAGTTTTCCCGGGGCAGGGCGTCAGCCCCAGCATTTT; cdr3_aa: CASSFPGAGRQPQHF
clone_size: many; d_call: .; j_call: TRBJ1-6; v_call: TRBV6-5; cdr3_nt: TGTGCCAGCAGTCTCACGGGTTCACCCCTCCACTTT; cdr3_aa: CASSLTGSPLHF
clone_size: .; d_call: TRBD1; j_call: TRBJ2-3; v_call: TRBV27; cdr3_nt: TGTGCCAGCAGTTTATCGGGACAGAGCACAGATACGCAGTATTTT; cdr3_aa: CASSLSGQSTDTQYF
clone_size: .; d_call: TRBD1; j_call: TRBJ1-1; v_call: TRBV4-2; cdr3_nt: TGTGCCAGCAGCCCGACAGGGTTTAGAATGAACACTGAAGCTTTCTTT; cdr3_aa: CASSPTGFRMNTEAFF
clone_size: few; d_call: .; j_call: TRBJ2-3; v_call: TRBV7-2; cdr3_nt: TGTGCCAGCAGCCAGAGAGCCCGCACAGATACGCAGTATTTT; cdr3_aa: CASSQRARTDTQYF
clone_size: many; d_call: .; j_call: TRBJ1-4; v_call: TRBV19; cdr3_nt: TGTGCCAGTAGTCCGGGACAAAGTAATGAAAAACTGTTTTTT; cdr3_aa: CASSPGQSNEKLFF
clone_size: .; d_call: .; j_call: TRBJ2-3; v_call: TRBV6-5; cdr3_nt: TGTGCCAGCAGCCGTCCTACTCAGCGGGCTGGGGAGACGGATACGCAGTATTTT; cdr3_aa: CASSRPTQRAGETDTQYF
clone_size: few; d_call: .; j_call: TRBJ1-2; v_call: TRBV18; cdr3_nt: TGTGCCAGCTCACAAACCGTGGGGGACTTGATAGACGGCTACACCTTC; cdr3_aa: CASSQTVGDLIDGYTF
clone_size: .; d_call: TRBD1; j_call: TRBJ1-6; v_call: TRBV12-3/TRBV12-4; cdr3_nt: TGTGCCAGCAGCTCCCTACCGGGACAGTATTCACCCCTCCACTTT; cdr3_aa: CASSSLPGQYSPLHF
clone_size: many; d_call: TRBD1; j_call: TRBJ1-5; v_call: TRBV28; cdr3_nt: TGTGCCAGCAGACTGGGGACAGGGACCCGCCCCCAGCATTTT; cdr3_aa: CASRLGTGTRPQHF
clone_size: .; d_call: TRBD1; j_call: TRBJ1-1; v_call: TRBV29-1; cdr3_nt: TGCAGCGCCCAGCGGCAGGGGGACACTGAAGCTTTCTTT; cdr3_aa: CSAQRQGDTEAFF
clone_size: .; d_call: TRBD2; j_call: TRBJ2-7; v_call: TRBV4-2; cdr3_nt: TGTGCCAGCAGCCCCAATAGCGGGGGCGATTCCTACGAGCAGTACTTC; cdr3_aa: CASSPNSGGDSYEQYF
clone_size: .; d_call: .; j_call: TRBJ1-5; v_call: TRBV6-2/TRBV6-3; cdr3_nt: TGTGCCAGCAGTTACTCGTTTCAGCCCCAGCATTTT; cdr3_aa: CASSYSFQPQHF
clone_size: .; d_call: TRBD1; j_call: TRBJ2-5; v_call: TRBV29-1; cdr3_nt: TGCAGCGTCGTCGGGACAGGGCAGCCGGAGACCCAGTACTTC; cdr3_aa: CSVVGTGQPETQYF
clone_size: .; d_call: TRBD1; j_call: TRBJ2-1; v_call: TRBV12-3/TRBV12-4; cdr3_nt: TGTGCCAGCAGAAGCGGACAGGACGGTGAGCAGTTCTTC; cdr3_aa: CASRSGQDGEQFF
clone_size: few; d_call: TRBD2; j_call: TRBJ2-6; v_call: TRBV7-6; cdr3_nt: TGTGCCAGCAGCTCCGGACTAGCGGGAGGAACTGGGGCCAACGTCCTGACTTTC; cdr3_aa: CASSSGLAGGTGANVLTF
clone_size: many; d_call: .; j_call: TRBJ2-1; v_call: TRBV29-1; cdr3_nt: TGCAGCGCGGCGGACGGCAATGAGCAGTTCTTC; cdr3_aa: CSAADGNEQFF
clone_size: few; d_call: .; j_call: TRBJ2-7; v_call: TRBV12-3/TRBV12-4; cdr3_nt: TGTGCCAGCAGCCCCGGCGGGGCCCAGTACTTC; cdr3_aa: CASSPGGAQYF
clone_size: .; d_call: TRBD1; j_call: TRBJ2-3; v_call: TRBV6-5; cdr3_nt: TGTGCCAGCGGTAACTACAGGGGGCGCGGAGATACGCAGTATTTT; cdr3_aa: CASGNYRGRGDTQYF
clone_size: few; d_call: .; j_call: TRBJ2-3; v_call: TRBV5-1; cdr3_nt: TGCGCCAGCAGCTTGGCCGGGACCCTGTGGGGAGATACGCAGTATTTT; cdr3_aa: CASSLAGTLWGDTQYF
clone_size: many; d_call: TRBD1; j_call: TRBJ2-1; v_call: TRBV7-2; cdr3_nt: TGTGCCAGCAGCCTGCCCCCGACAGGGCGGGATGAGCAGTTCTTC; cdr3_aa: CASSLPPTGRDEQFF
clone_size: many; d_call: TRBD1; j_call: TRBJ1-2; v_call: TRBV25-1; cdr3_nt: TGTGCCAGCCGTGGAGTCGGACAGGGGGCGCTTGGCTACACCTTC; cdr3_aa: CASRGVGQGALGYTF
clone_size: many; d_call: .; j_call: TRBJ2-6; v_call: TRBV4-2; cdr3_nt: TGTGCCAGCAGTGACACCAGCTCTGGGGCCAACGTCCTGACTTTC; cdr3_aa: CASSDTSSGANVLTF
clone_size: few; d_call: .; j_call: TRBJ2-7; v_call: TRBV6-2/TRBV6-3; cdr3_nt: TGTGCCAGCAGTCCCAGGTGGATCGACCCCCACGAGCAGTACTTC; cdr3_aa: CASSPRWIDPHEQYF
clone_size: few; d_call: .; j_call: TRBJ1-6; v_call: TRBV20-1; cdr3_nt: TGCAGTGCTAGAGTTAATAATCAGGGGAAGGATTCACCCCTCCACTTT; cdr3_aa: CSARVNNQGKDSPLHF
clone_size: few; d_call: .; j_call: TRBJ1-1; v_call: TRBV28; cdr3_nt: TGTGCCAGCCATTCCCCTGGGGAGAACACTGAAGCTTTCTTT; cdr3_aa: CASHSPGENTEAFF
clone_size: many; d_call: .; j_call: TRBJ2-1; v_call: TRBV12-3/TRBV12-4; cdr3_nt: TGTGCCAGCAGTTATAGATACAATGAGCAGTTCTTC; cdr3_aa: CASSYRYNEQFF
clone_size: .; d_call: .; j_call: TRBJ2-6; v_call: TRBV12-3/TRBV12-4; cdr3_nt: TGTGCCAGCAGGAGCAGGGGGGCTGGGGCCAACGTCCTGACTTTC; cdr3_aa: CASRSRGAGANVLTF
clone_size: few; d_call: .; j_call: TRBJ1-1; v_call: TRBV28; cdr3_nt: TGTGCCAGCAGTTTCAGAAGGAACACTGAAGCTTTCTTT; cdr3_aa: CASSFRRNTEAFF
clone_size: many; d_call: .; j_call: TRBJ1-1; v_call: TRBV3-1; cdr3_nt: TGTGCCAGCAGTTATACAGAGGGTGAAGCTTTCTTT; cdr3_aa: CASSYTEGEAFF
clone_size: few; d_call: .; j_call: TRBJ2-3; v_call: TRBV20-1; cdr3_nt: TGCAGTGCTCCTGTACCTAGCACAGATACGCAGTATTTT; cdr3_aa: CSAPVPSTDTQYF
clone_size: .; d_call: TRBD1; j_call: TRBJ2-5; v_call: TRBV20-1; cdr3_nt: TGCAGTGCTAGAGGGAGACAGGGGGGACAAGAGACCCAGTACTTC; cdr3_aa: CSARGRQGGQETQYF
clone_size: .; d_call: TRBD2; j_call: TRBJ2-7; v_call: TRBV12-3/TRBV12-4; cdr3_nt: TGTGCCAGCAGCTCCTCAGCGGGGACCTACGAGCAGTACTTC; cdr3_aa: CASSSSAGTYEQYF
clone_size: few; d_call: TRBD2; j_call: TRBJ2-7; v_call: TRBV30; cdr3_nt: TGTGCCTGGAGTGTAATGGCGGGGGCCTACGAGCAGTACTTC; cdr3_aa: CAWSVMAGAYEQYF
clone_size: .; d_call: .; j_call: TRBJ2-7; v_call: TRBV9; cdr3_nt: TGTGCCAGCAGCGTGGGGACTTCAGGGTACGAGCAGTACTTC; cdr3_aa: CASSVGTSGYEQYF
clone_size: .; d_call: .; j_call: TRBJ2-7; v_call: TRBV7-2; cdr3_nt: TGTGCCAGCAGCTTAGACAGGGTCTCCTACGAGCAGTACTTC; cdr3_aa: CASSLDRVSYEQYF
clone_size: .; d_call: .; j_call: TRBJ2-1; v_call: TRBV6-2/TRBV6-3; cdr3_nt: TGTGCCAGCAGTTACACCCACAGGGTACCTCAAGATCCTGAGCAGTTCTTC; cdr3_aa: CASSYTHRVPQDPEQFF
clone_size: .; d_call: .; j_call: TRBJ1-1; v_call: TRBV6-1; cdr3_nt: TGTGCCAGCAGTGACCAGGGAGCCACTGAAGCTTTCTTT; cdr3_aa: CASSDQGATEAFF
clone_size: many; d_call: .; j_call: TRBJ1-5; v_call: TRBV6-5; cdr3_nt: TGTGCCAGCAAAAAGGGGGGAAGCAATCAGCCCCAGCATTTT; cdr3_aa: CASKKGGSNQPQHF
clone_size: few; d_call: TRBD1; j_call: TRBJ2-6; v_call: TRBV2; cdr3_nt: TGTGCCAGCACCCAGGGGGCCTCTGGGGCCAACGTCCTGACTTTC; cdr3_aa: CASTQGASGANVLTF
clone_size: many; d_call: .; j_call: TRBJ2-3; v_call: TRBV4-3; cdr3_nt: TGCGCCAGCAGCCAGGGGACTACAGATACGCAGTATTTT; cdr3_aa: CASSQGTTDTQYF
clone_size: many; d_call: .; j_call: TRBJ2-1; v_call: TRBV12-3/TRBV12-4; cdr3_nt: TGTGCCAGCACCAAAGCGGGACGTGCACAGGGTGAGCAGTTCTTC; cdr3_aa: CASTKAGRAQGEQFF
clone_size: .; d_call: .; j_call: TRBJ2-2; v_call: TRBV7-3; cdr3_nt: TGTGCCAGCAGCAGAAGTGGGCCGAACACCGGGGAGCTGTTTTTT; cdr3_aa: CASSRSGPNTGELFF
clone_size: many; d_call: TRBD2; j_call: TRBJ2-3; v_call: TRBV6-4; cdr3_nt: TGTGCCAGCAGTGAGCGGGGGGGCACAGATACGCAGTATTTT; cdr3_aa: CASSERGGTDTQYF
clone_size: .; d_call: .; j_call: TRBJ1-5; v_call: TRBV7-2; cdr3_nt: TGTGCCAGCAGCTCTCCGGGAAATCAGCCCCAGCATTTT; cdr3_aa: CASSSPGNQPQHF